There are many counts of the clone carrying this T cell receptor beta chain. Total RNA was isolated from unfractionated whole blood. This entry is derived from a study of human T cells and chemical hapten exposure. CDR1 and CDR2 (germline): SEHNR, FQNEAQ (reference sequence). The CDR3 runs to 17 residues. V was cut by 2 bases and J by 3 bases, with 17 bases left in between. MiXCR was run by TCRdb on the 5' RACE reads, yielding one entry per CDR3 protein. The sample lists 120,000 to 150,000 distinct CDR3 sequences; around 4% were seen once. The receptor was derived from a female donor in good health. The chain couples TRBV7-9 to TRBJ1-3; a possible D gene is TRBD1 (6 bases). CDR3 region: CASSLSRDTFFGNTIYF. CDR3 in DNA: TGTGCCAGCAGCTTATCCCGGGACACCTTTTTTGGAAACACCATATATTTT.